The present TCR beta chain was sequenced within a study of cytomegalovirus exposure and HLA in healthy donors. Study-wide points: Most subjects had HLA-A and HLA-B alleles reportedly predicted accurately by TCR beta sequences. Of the V segments, some could not be distinguished, including TRBV6-2 and TRBV6-3, and were excluded.

This clone was counted between two and nine times. Antigen specificity is unknown. The PCR ran on 60 Vbeta and 13 Jbeta primers. TCRdb's table, derived via immunoSEQ multiplex PCR, lists solely in-frame clones and lacks some. Of 90,000 to 110,000 clones in the sample, over 12% were seen once. CDR1 is SEHNR, CDR2 FQNEAQ, per germline (reference sequence). There are 12 residues in the CDR3. The ends were cut back, 10 bases at V and 2 bases at J, with 9 bases in the middle. The sample taken for sequencing was PBMCs. The V and J genes are TRBV7-9 and TRBJ1-3, with D unresolved. The sequence derives from a female donor in good health and CMV-seronegative. The CDR3 nucleotides read TGTGCCAACCGGGTGCCTGGAAACACCATATATTTT. This gives the protein CANRVPGNTIYF.